This T cell receptor beta chain was obtained from a study of cytomegalovirus exposure and HLA in healthy donors. From germline, CDR1 is SNHLY and CDR2 FYNNEI. V was shortened by 6 bases and J by 7 bases, with 15 bases between the two germline ends. CDR3 length: 14 residues. The primer mix had 60 Vbeta and 13 Jbeta primers. TCRdb keeps only in-frame clones here, not all; method: immunoSEQ multiplex PCR. The sample carries around 55,000 clones, approximately 71% recorded once. The source is a man in his forties or fifties in good health and CMV-seropositive. The chain combines TRBV2 with TRBJ1-4, with D possibly being TRBD1 (6 bases). The source material was PBMCs. CDR3 residues: CASSDYREREKLFF. The CDR3 coding sequence is TGTGCCAGCAGCGATTACAGGGAGCGTGAAAAACTGTTTTTT.